This T cell receptor beta chain was captured by sequencing in a study of blood T cell repertoires in COVID-19. Per the germline V gene, CDR1 is LNHDA and CDR2 is SQIVND (reference sequence). This CDR3 comprises 17 residues. V was clipped by 5 bases and J by 6 bases; unmatched bases: 13. The protocol was immunoSEQ multiplex PCR, while the TCRdb copy is restricted to in-frame clones and leaves out a portion. The table has some 270,000 clones, approximately 85% seen once. Sequenced material: PBMCs or T cells enriched from blood (not recorded which). J is TRBJ2-2 and V is TRBV19; 9 nucleotides align to TRBD1. This receptor was obtained from a woman between 50 and 59 years old with acute COVID-19. CDR3 coding DNA: TGTGCCAGTAGTGCCCGGATGGGGACAGGGTATGCCGGGGAGCTGTTTTTT. It is translated as CASSARMGTGYAGELFF. Full variable domain (remainder filled in from reference TRBV19 and TRBJ2-2): DGGITQSPKYLFRKEGQNVTLSCEQNLNHDAMYWYRQDPGQGLRLIYYSQIVNDFQKGDIAEGYSVSREKKESFPLTVTSAQKNPTAFYLCASSARMGTGYAGELFFGEGSRLTVL.